These 27 T cell receptor beta chains originate from one sample sequenced in a study of CD8+ T cells in alopecia areata (dated by TCRdb to 2016 to 2019). Receptor libraries were prepared by the immunoSEQ multiplex PCR assay. To provide template for TCR sequencing, every sample had RNA extracted and reverse transcribed into cDNA. As stored in TCRdb, this immuneACCESS dataset retains in-frame rearrangements with V and J assigned. A fraction of the clones does not appear; measured against another copy, unresolved V genes explain less than half of the discrepancy, and the remainder lacks a known reason. Counted in this sample were 180,000 or so clones; roughly 59% of them appeared once. Jointly, the top ten make up 1.7% of the sample. Per the publication, the time point label means: baseline before oral tofacitinib. Sequencing was performed on CD4+ T cells sorted from blood, taken at week 0. The source of these receptors is a human donor with alopecia areata.

The chain is built from TRBV9 and TRBJ2-5, with D unclear. The J call is doubtful: the DNA matches TRBJ2-7 better. Germline lookup yields CDR1 SGDLS and CDR2 YYNGEE. CDR3 size: 11 residues. The CDR3 loop is CASSVPHEQYF. Here the CDR3 DNA reads TGTGCCAGCAGCGTACCCCACGAGCAGTACTTC.

A few counts support this clone. CDR3 nucleotides: TGTGCCAGCAGCTTAGATCTAGATATCACTGAGCAGTTCTTC. Its protein product is CASSLDLDITEQFF. The chain has TRBV7-2 and TRBJ2-1; no definite D call. Trimming stripped 1 base from V and 9 bases from J, with 13 bases between. CDR3 length: 14 amino acids. CDR1 and CDR2 from the germline V gene are SGHTA and FQGNSA.

The sample holds a few counts of this clone. The chain joins TRBV29-1 to TRBJ1-1, with D perhaps matching TRBD1 (5 bases). With 8 bases removed from V and 1 base from J, the gap between germline ends came to 14 bases. There are 13 residues in the CDR3. The germline gives CDR1 SQVTM, CDR2 ANQGSEA. As DNA, the CDR3 is TGCAGCACTAAGTGGGGGTCGAACACTGAAGCTTTCTTT. Translated, it gives CSTKWGSNTEAFF.

This clone was detected only a few times. CDR3 protein: CASSLERGLMNTEAFF. CDR3 DNA: TGCGCCAGCAGCTTGGAGCGGGGGCTCATGAACACTGAAGCTTTCTTT. This chain joins TRBV5-1 and TRBJ1-1, with TRBD1 as a possible D gene (6 bases). V lost 0 bases, J lost 0 bases, and 12 bases lay in between. The germline V gene encodes CDR1 SGHRS and CDR2 YFSETQ. The CDR3 has 16 residues.

This clone was found a few times. The chain couples TRBV5-6 to TRBJ2-7; D not resolved. V dropped 2 bases and J dropped 7 bases, with 7 bases sitting between them. Germline CDR1 and CDR2: SGHDT and YYEEEE. The CDR3 has 11 amino acids. In DNA form, the CDR3 reads TGTGCCAGCAGCTTCGGGCATGAGCAGTACTTC. It encodes CASSFGHEQYF.

The rearrangement links TRBV7-3 to TRBJ2-4, with D perhaps matching TRBD1 (6 bases). The germline V and J ends were trimmed by 5 bases and 8 bases, with 19 bases remaining between them. This CDR3 has 15 residues. From germline, CDR1 is SGHTA and CDR2 FQGTGA. DNA for the CDR3: TGTGCCAGCAGCAAAACAGGGTCTCAAGGGGACATTCAGTACTTC. This gives the protein CASSKTGSQGDIQYF.

Comments on this clone: The same CDR3 also results from other DNA sequences found in this sample. The chain joins TRBV4-1 to TRBJ2-3; 8 bases match TRBD2. Looked up from germline, CDR1 is MGHRA and CDR2 is YSYEKL. The CDR3 has 15 amino acids. V lost 0 bases and J lost 1; bases outside the gene matches: 0. The CDR3 loop is CASSQDGGGTDTQYF. The CDR3 DNA is TGCGCCAGCAGCCAAGACGGGGGGGGCACAGATACGCAGTATTTT.

The chain carries TRBV30 and TRBJ1-1, with D uncertain. V shed 7 bases and J shed 3 bases, with 12 bases lying between them. The CDR3 covers 12 residues. The germline CDR1 and CDR2 sequences are GTSNPN and SVGIG (reference sequence). CDR3 sequence: CAYVIADTEAFF. In nucleotides, the CDR3 is TGTGCCTACGTAATCGCGGACACTGAAGCTTTCTTT. Complete variable domain (other parts from reference TRBV30 and TRBJ1-1): SQTIHQWPATLVQPVGSPLSLECTVEGTSNPNLYWYRQAAGRGLQLLFYSVGIGQISSEVPQNLSASRPQDRQFILSSKKLLLSDSGFYLCAYVIADTEAFFGQGTRLTVV.

The chain has TRBV30 and TRBJ2-1; D remains ambiguous. CDR3 size: 15 residues. Trimming removed 0 bases at V and 0 bases at J, with 9 bases between. Germline V CDR1 and CDR2: GTSNPN, SVGIG (reference sequence). DNA of the CDR3: TGTGCCTGGAGTGTACTTCCTAGCTCCTACAATGAGCAGTTCTTC. Encoded protein: CAWSVLPSSYNEQFF.

Only one count was recorded for this clone. The chain links TRBV29-1 to TRBJ1-1; D unresolved. V was shortened by 3 bases and J by 0 bases, with 8 bases between the two germline ends. This CDR3 has 13 residues. Germline CDR1 SQVTM, CDR2 ANQGSEA. The CDR3, as DNA: TGCAGCGTTGAGAGGCGGGTGAACACTGAAGCTTTCTTT. It is translated as CSVERRVNTEAFF. The complete variable domain, with remaining parts taken from reference TRBV29-1 and TRBJ1-1, reads SAVISQKPSRDICQRGTSLTIQCQVDSQVTMMFWYRQQPGQSLTLIATANQGSEATYESGFVIDKFPISRPNLTFSTLTVSNMSPEDSSIYLCSVERRVNTEAFFGQGTRLTVV.

V is TRBV7-8 and J is TRBJ1-1, with D unresolved. This CDR3 spans 15 amino acids. Deletions cut 6 bases from V and 4 bases from J, with 18 bases between. The V gene's germline CDR1 is SGHVS and CDR2 FQNEAQ. CDR3 bases: TGTGCCAGCAGTATTCAGGATTTAGTACGCACTGAAGCTTTCTTT. Amino acid sequence: CASSIQDLVRTEAFF.

This chain joins TRBV5-1 and TRBJ1-5, with D unresolved. The CDR3 extends over 14 amino acids. CDR1 is SGHRS and CDR2 is YFSETQ in the germline V gene. V lost 0 bases and J 3 bases, leaving 7 bases between the germline ends. CDR3 sequence reads: CASSLEGYNQPQHF. The CDR3 DNA reads TGCGCCAGCAGCTTGGAGGGATACAATCAGCCCCAGCATTTT. Full variable domain (missing parts from reference TRBV5-1 and TRBJ1-5): KAGVTQTPRYLIKTRGQQVTLSCSPISGHRSVSWYQQTPGQGLQFLFEYFSETQRNKGNFPGRFSGRQFSNSRSEMNVSTLELGDSALYLCASSLEGYNQPQHFGDGTRLSIL.

This clone was counted many times. CDR3 DNA sequence: TGTGCCAGGGGACCGAGGGTGTTTTTT. It translates to CARGPRVFF. The gene calls are TRBV9 and TRBJ1-4; tentatively, D is TRBD1 (5 bases). V was cut by 8 bases and J by 15 bases, with 11 bases left in between. The CDR3 covers 9 residues. Germline loops: CDR1 SGDLS, CDR2 YYNGEE. The whole variable domain, remainder taken from reference TRBV9 and TRBJ1-4, is DSGVTQTPKHLITATGQRVTLRCSPRSGDLSVYWYQQSLDQGLQFLIQYYNGEERAKGNILERFSAQQFPDLHSELNLSSLELGDSALYFCARGPRVFFGSGTQLSVL.

There are a few counts of this clone. Distinct nucleotide sequences in the sample also encode this CDR3. The rearrangement links TRBV5-1 to TRBJ2-2; no clear D gene. Deletions cut 0 bases from V and 2 bases from J, with 5 bases between. This CDR3 contains 14 residues. The germline CDR1 and CDR2 sequences are SGHRS and YFSETQ. CDR3 protein: CASSLGANTGELFF. The CDR3 DNA reads TGCGCCAGCAGCTTGGGGGCAAACACCGGGGAGCTGTTTTTT. Based on the CDR3 plus reference TRBV5-1 and TRBJ2-2, the full variable domain is KAGVTQTPRYLIKTRGQQVTLSCSPISGHRSVSWYQQTPGQGLQFLFEYFSETQRNKGNFPGRFSGRQFSNSRSEMNVSTLELGDSALYLCASSLGANTGELFFGEGSRLTVL.

This clone was seen only once. The chain uses TRBV30 and TRBJ2-1, with D possibly being TRBD2 (5 bases). CDR3 length equals 13 residues. Germline CDR1 reads GTSNPN; CDR2 reads SVGIG (reference sequence). The V and J ends lost 3 bases and 2 bases respectively, with 8 bases between them. This chain's CDR3 is CAWSHGAYNEQFF. Written as DNA, the CDR3 is TGTGCCTGGAGCCACGGGGCCTACAATGAGCAGTTCTTC.

About this clone itself: Sequence at one end of the junction differs from germline and may be a read error. The chain employs TRBV7-3 and TRBJ1-5, with D perhaps matching TRBD1 (5 bases). Germline values: CDR1 SGHTA, CDR2 FQGTGA. The CDR3 consists of 14 residues. In DNA, the CDR3 is TGTGCCTGCAGGGTGAGGGTTGGCAATCAGCCCCAGCATTTT. Protein sequence: CACRVRVGNQPQHF.

The rearrangement uses TRBV7-8 and TRBJ2-7; 9 bases match TRBD2. Germline CDR1 SGHVS, CDR2 FQNEAQ. The CDR3 consists of 15 residues. J was trimmed by 1 base and V by 4 bases; bases with no gene match: 5. CDR3 amino acids: CASSSRGLASYEQYF. CDR3 nucleotide sequence: TGTGCCAGCAGCTCACGAGGACTAGCGTCCTACGAGCAGTACTTC.

This sequence joins TRBV29-1 and TRBJ2-5, with D possibly being TRBD1 (6 bases). Trimming left V 8 bases short and J 3 bases short, with 16 bases between. This CDR3 is built from 13 residues. The germline V gene encodes CDR1 SQVTM and CDR2 ANQGSEA. This chain's CDR3 is CSSRQAAEETQYF. In DNA, the CDR3 is TGCAGCTCTCGACAGGCGGCGGAAGAGACCCAGTACTTC.

This clone was picked up a small number of times. The J gene is TRBJ1-3, the V gene TRBV7-7, with D uncertain. V lost 2 bases, J lost 3 bases, and 2 bases lay in between. Germline lookup yields CDR1 SSHAT and CDR2 FNYEAQ (reference sequence). This CDR3 is built from 12 residues. CDR3 in amino acids: CASSLNGNTIYF. CDR3 nucleotide sequence: TGTGCCAGCAGCTTAAATGGAAACACCATATATTTT. Full variable domain (remainder filled in from reference TRBV7-7 and TRBJ1-3): GAGVSQSPRYKVTKRGQDVTLRCDPISSHATLYWYQQALGQGPEFLTYFNYEAQPDKSGLPSDRFSAERPEGSISTLTIQRTEQRDSAMYRCASSLNGNTIYFGEGSWLTVV.

This clone came up once. The chain combines TRBV7-3 with TRBJ2-1; D gene unclear. This CDR3 comprises 13 residues. V dropped 5 bases and J dropped 6 bases, with 11 bases sitting between them. CDR1 is SGHTA, CDR2 FQGTGA, per germline. CDR3 in DNA: TGTGCCAGCAGCCCCGACGACCGCAATGAGCAGTTCTTC. This sequence encodes CASSPDDRNEQFF. Supplemented by reference TRBV7-3 and TRBJ2-1, the full variable domain reads GAGVSQTPSNKVTEKGKYVELRCDPISGHTALYWYRQSLGQGPEFLIYFQGTGAADDSGLPNDRFFAVRPEGSVSTLKIQRTERGDSAVYLCASSPDDRNEQFFGPGTRLTVL.

This chain joins TRBV29-1 and TRBJ1-2; the D is unclear. The CDR3 runs to 13 residues. The germline CDR1 and CDR2 sequences are SQVTM and ANQGSEA. The V and J ends lost 4 bases and 0 bases respectively, with 9 bases between them. The CDR3 loop is CSVGETTNYGYTF. The CDR3, as DNA: TGCAGCGTTGGTGAGACCACTAACTATGGCTACACCTTC.

The chain uses TRBV20-1 and TRBJ2-5, with no clear D. Trimming cost V 2 bases and J 5 bases, with 3 bases left between them. Germline V gene sequence: CDR1 DFQATT, CDR2 SNEGSKA (reference sequence). The CDR3 is made up of 10 amino acids. The chain's CDR3 is CSARSETQYF. For the CDR3, the DNA is TGCAGTGCTAGATCGGAGACCCAGTACTTC.

The chain couples TRBV4-3 to TRBJ2-7; D is ambiguous. Germline CDR1 reads LGHNA; CDR2 reads YSLEER. Trimming cost V 0 bases and J 6 bases, with 6 bases left between them. This CDR3 spans 12 amino acids. CDR3 amino acids: CASSQDLGEQYF. As DNA, the CDR3 is TGCGCCAGCAGCCAAGATCTCGGCGAGCAGTACTTC.

V and J are TRBV5-1 and TRBJ2-5; 10 nucleotides agree with TRBD1. The CDR3 length is 14 residues. V was clipped by 2 bases and J by 11 bases; unmatched bases: 9. Germline values: CDR1 SGHRS, CDR2 YFSETQ. The DNA for the CDR3 is TGCGCCAGCAGCTTCGGGGGGACAGGGGAGGAGCAGTACTTC. This gives the protein CASSFGGTGEEQYF.

In its sample, this clone was seen a few times. The rearrangement links TRBV30 to TRBJ1-1; D not certain. Germline V gives CDR1 GTSNPN, CDR2 SVGIG (reference sequence). V was cut by 4 bases and J by 8 bases, with 2 bases left in between. This CDR3 has 8 amino acids. CDR3 loop: CAWKEAFF. CDR3 bases: TGTGCCTGGAAGGAAGCTTTCTTT.

The chain couples TRBV4-1 to TRBJ1-4; the D is unclear. CDR1 is MGHRA, CDR2 YSYEKL, per germline. V dropped 5 bases and J dropped 11 bases, with 12 bases sitting between them. This CDR3 is built from 12 residues. The CDR3 loop reads CASSKSSGKLFF. Written as DNA, the CDR3 is TGCGCCAGCAGCAAATCCTCGGGGAAACTGTTTTTT.

The gene calls are TRBV7-6 and TRBJ2-7; D may be TRBD1 (5 bases). This CDR3 comprises 15 residues. Trimming cost V 1 base and J 2 bases, with 12 bases left between them. Germline lookup yields CDR1 SGHVS and CDR2 FNYEAQ. CDR3 residues: CASSLGAGYPYEQYF. CDR3 sequence (DNA): TGTGCCAGCAGCTTAGGGGCAGGGTATCCCTACGAGCAGTACTTC. The variable domain in full, completed from reference TRBV7-6 and TRBJ2-7, reads GAGVSQSPRYKVTKRGQDVALRCDPISGHVSLYWYRQALGQGPEFLTYFNYEAQQDKSGLPNDRFSAERPEGSISTLTIQRTEQRDSAMYRCASSLGAGYPYEQYFGPGTRLTVT.